The 23 T cell receptor beta chains listed next were all sequenced from one sample in a study of long-term antiretroviral therapy in people with HIV. Sequencing relied on immunoSEQ assay v3.0, run at survey level. TCRdb's table, derived via immunoSEQ multiplex PCR, lists solely in-frame clones and lacks some. Counted here are 37,000 or so clones, 80% occurring once; the ten biggest clones make up under 7%. The material sequenced was unsorted PBMCs, taken 3.4 years after starting antiretroviral therapy. These receptors all stem from a man aged 25-45 years with HIV.

The chain carries TRBV4-3 and TRBJ2-1; 9 nucleotides agree with TRBD1. The germline V gene encodes CDR1 LGHNA and CDR2 YSLEER. V gave up 4 bases and J gave up 3 bases; unmatched junction bases: 4. CDR3 size: 15 residues. The CDR3 loop is CASSLGQGIYNEQFF. The CDR3 DNA reads TGCGCCAGCAGCCTTGGACAGGGGATCTACAATGAGCAGTTCTTC.

The V and J genes are TRBV4-3 and TRBJ2-1; 8 bases are a match to TRBD2. The length of the CDR3 is 16 residues. Germline V lookup: CDR1 LGHNA, CDR2 YSLEER. V lost 0 bases, J lost 9 bases, and 10 bases stayed unmatched. CDR3 coding DNA: TGCGCCAGCAGCCAAGATCTTCCGGGAGGGCCGGTTGAGCAGTTCTTC. Protein product: CASSQDLPGGPVEQFF.

The V call is TRBV5-4, the J call TRBJ2-6; tentative D call: TRBD2 (6 bases). The CDR3 is 16 residues long. CDR1 and CDR2 (germline): SGHNT, YYREEE (reference sequence). The V end lost 3 bases, the J end lost 3 bases, and 13 bases lay between the germline ends. The CDR3 sequence is CASSYRRAGGANVLTF. In DNA form, the CDR3 reads TGTGCCAGCAGCTACCGGAGGGCGGGTGGGGCCAACGTCCTGACTTTC. Using reference TRBV5-4 and TRBJ2-6 for the parts outside the CDR3, the full variable domain is ETGVTQSPTHLIKTRGQQVTLRCSSQSGHNTVSWYQQALGQGPQFIFQYYREEENGRGNFPPRFSGLQFPNYSSELNVNALELDDSALYLCASSYRRAGGANVLTFGAGSRLTVL.

V gene TRBV21-1 combines with J gene TRBJ1-2; TRBD1, the D gene given by the table, was not confirmed from the DNA. TRBV21-1 is shown as a pseudogene. This CDR3 has 15 amino acids. The CDR3 coding sequence is TGTGCCAGCAGCAAAGATGGGGCCAGAAGGTATGGCTACACCTTC. Residues: CASSKDGARRYGYTF.

The chain recombines TRBV7-2 with TRBJ2-4; 7 bases are shared with TRBD1. J gave up 5 bases and V 5 bases, and 6 bases lay outside the gene matches. This CDR3 has 14 amino acids. CDR1 is SGHTA, CDR2 FQGNSA, per germline. The CDR3 reads CASSLGQSQNIQYF. Written as DNA, the CDR3 is TGTGCCAGCAGCCTGGGACAGTCTCAAAACATTCAGTACTTC. Using reference TRBV7-2 and TRBJ2-4 for the parts outside the CDR3, the full variable domain is GAGVSQSPSNKVTEKGKDVELRCDPISGHTALYWYRQSLGQGLEFLIYFQGNSAPDKSGLPSDRFSAERTGGSVSTLTIQRTQQEDSAVYLCASSLGQSQNIQYFGAGTRLSVL.

This clone was seen just once. CDR3 residues: CASSLGRAREKYGYTF. CDR3 sequence (DNA): TGTGCCAGCAGCTTAGGTCGCGCCAGGGAGAAATATGGCTACACCTTC. The V gene is TRBV7-2, the J gene TRBJ1-2; the D gene is possibly TRBD1 (5 bases). V was cut by 1 base and J by 5 bases, with 17 bases left in between. CDR1 is SGHTA and CDR2 is FQGNSA in the germline V gene. The CDR3 extends over 16 amino acids.

This rearrangement joins TRBV13 to TRBJ2-3; perhaps TRBD2 as D (6 bases). Germline V gene data show CDR1 as PRHDT and CDR2 as FYEKMQ (reference sequence). This CDR3 is 13 amino acids long. V gave up 1 base and J gave up 4 bases, with 6 bases separating them. The DNA of the CDR3 is TGTGCCAGCAGCTTAGCGGGAGCAGATACGCAGTATTTT. This sequence encodes CASSLAGADTQYF.

The chain uses TRBV27 and TRBJ1-1, with unresolved D. This CDR3 comprises 14 residues. V was pared by 6 bases and J by 4 bases, with 15 bases between. Germline CDR1 and CDR2: MNHEY and SMNVEV (reference sequence). CDR3 DNA: TGTGCCAGCAGGCATCCTAAACGCGGCACTGAAGCTTTCTTT. Translated: CASRHPKRGTEAFF.

This sequence joins TRBV7-9 and TRBJ2-7, with D possibly matching TRBD2 (6 bases). The CDR3 extends over 13 amino acids. Germline assignment: CDR1 SEHNR and CDR2 FQNEAQ (reference sequence). Trimming took off 6 bases at V and 4 bases at J, with 13 bases between the two ends. The DNA of the CDR3 is TGTGCCAGCAGGGACGGGAGATCGTACGAGCAGTACTTC. As protein: CASRDGRSYEQYF.

This chain joins TRBV4-3 and TRBJ2-7; 8 bases align to TRBD2. Germline lookup yields CDR1 LGHNA and CDR2 YSLEER. The CDR3 spans 15 residues. Trimming removed 4 bases from V and 1 base from J; junction bases left unmatched: 6. The CDR3: CASSPRASGSYEQYF. The CDR3 coding sequence is TGCGCCAGCAGCCCACGGGCTAGCGGGTCCTACGAGCAGTACTTC.

This clone was seen just once. This rearrangement joins TRBV30 to TRBJ2-3; the D is unclear. V gave up 2 bases and J gave up 2 bases, with 8 bases separating them. Germline-derived CDR1 and CDR2 are GTSNPN and SVGIG (reference sequence). The CDR3 loop spans 13 amino acids. Here the CDR3 reads CAWSHGDTDTQYF. CDR3 DNA: TGTGCCTGGAGTCACGGTGACACAGATACGCAGTATTTT.

The chain links TRBV19 to TRBJ1-2; D may be TRBD1 (6 bases). CDR3 size: 14 residues. The V and J ends lost 5 bases and 7 bases respectively, with 17 bases between them. Germline V lookup: CDR1 LNHDA, CDR2 SQIVND (reference sequence). The CDR3 DNA follows: TGTGCCAGTAGTGCGGGGACAAGCGGCCTTGGCTACACCTTC. It encodes CASSAGTSGLGYTF.

The chain is built from TRBV4-1 and TRBJ2-1, with 13 positions matching TRBD2. Germline V gene lookup returns CDR1 MGHRA and CDR2 YSYEKL. With V trimmed by 0 bases and J by 10 bases, 6 bases remained unmatched. The CDR3 is made up of 16 amino acids. The CDR3 DNA reads TGCGCCAGCAGCCAAGAGTGGACTAGCGGGAGCTGGGAGCAGTTCTTC. Translation gives CASSQEWTSGSWEQFF.

The V gene is TRBV7-9, the J gene TRBJ1-5; TRBD1 matches at 8 bases. CDR1 and CDR2 from the germline V gene are SEHNR and FQNEAQ (reference sequence). V lost 1 base, J lost 5 bases, and 10 bases stayed unmatched. The CDR3 length is 17 residues. Here the CDR3 DNA reads TGTGCCAGCAGCTTAGGTCAGGGGGCATCGATGGATCAGCCCCAGCATTTT. Its translation is CASSLGQGASMDQPQHF. Combining the CDR3 with reference TRBV7-9 and TRBJ1-5 gives the whole variable domain DTGVSQNPRHKITKRGQNVTFRCDPISEHNRLYWYRQTLGQGPEFLTYFQNEAQLEKSRLLSDRFSAERPKGSFSTLEIQRTEQGDSAMYLCASSLGQGASMDQPQHFGDGTRLSIL.

This chain joins TRBV19 and TRBJ2-7; 12 nucleotides agree with TRBD2. The CDR3 totals 15 residues. CDR1 and CDR2 (germline): LNHDA, SQIVND (reference sequence). Trimming removed 3 bases from V and 1 base from J; junction bases left unmatched: 1. CDR3 DNA sequence: TGTGCCAGTAGTATGGGGACTAGCGGGTCCTACGAGCAGTACTTC. The encoded protein is CASSMGTSGSYEQYF.

The chain employs TRBV4-3 and TRBJ2-3; tentative D call: TRBD2 (6 bases). Trimming cost V 0 bases and J 2 bases, with 12 bases left between them. The CDR3 totals 16 residues. Germline-derived CDR1 and CDR2 are LGHNA and YSLEER. For the CDR3, the DNA is TGCGCCAGCAGCCAAGAGGGGGGTTTGAACACAGATACGCAGTATTTT. Protein sequence: CASSQEGGLNTDTQYF.

This clone was seen only once. This chain links TRBV9 with TRBJ1-1, with D possibly matching TRBD1 (5 bases). Deletions cut 5 bases from V and 2 bases from J, with 19 bases between. Germline CDR1 SGDLS, CDR2 YYNGEE. The length of the CDR3 is 16 residues. CDR3 sequence (DNA): TGTGCCAGCAGAAAACAGGACCTTCTCGTTAACACTGAAGCTTTCTTT. Translating gives CASRKQDLLVNTEAFF.

The chain employs TRBV5-4 and TRBJ2-1, with 14 bases aligning to TRBD2. Germline V gene lookup returns CDR1 SGHNT and CDR2 YYREEE (reference sequence). V lost 4 bases, J lost 15 bases, and 12 bases stayed unmatched. CDR3 length: 15 amino acids. The CDR3 region is CASSPKGLAGVFGFF. CDR3 nucleotide sequence: TGTGCCAGCAGCCCGAAGGGACTAGCGGGAGTGTTTGGGTTCTTC.

The genes are TRBV21-1 and TRBJ1-2; TRBD1, the D gene given by the table, was not confirmed from the DNA. TRBV21-1 is a recognized pseudogene. This CDR3 is built from 14 residues. CDR3 residues: CASSTRQGNYGYTF. The CDR3 DNA is TGTGCCAGCAGCACCCGACAGGGTAACTATGGCTACACCTTC.

J is TRBJ2-3 and V is TRBV18; 9 nucleotides match TRBD2. Germline CDR1 is KGHSH and CDR2 is LQKENI. V lost 5 bases and J lost 1; bases outside the gene matches: 4. This CDR3 region has 15 residues. The CDR3 sequence is CASSMTSGRTDTQYF. Written as DNA, the CDR3 is TGTGCCAGCTCAATGACTAGCGGCCGCACAGATACGCAGTATTTT. Supplemented by reference TRBV18 and TRBJ2-3, the full variable domain reads NAGVMQNPRHLVRRRGQEARLRCSPMKGHSHVYWYRQLPEEGLKFMVYLQKENIIDESGMPKERFSAEFPKEGPSILRIQQVVRGDSAAYFCASSMTSGRTDTQYFGPGTRLTVL.

The V gene is TRBV10-3, the J gene TRBJ2-3; no reliable D call. Germline V gene sequence: CDR1 ENHRY, CDR2 SYGVKD. Between the trimmed V and J ends, which lost 6 bases and 0 bases, there was a span of 7 bases. CDR3 length equals 13 residues. In DNA form, the CDR3 reads TGTGCCATCAGGGCGGATAGCACAGATACGCAGTATTTT. It translates to CAIRADSTDTQYF.

Only one count was recorded for this clone. The chain joins TRBV6-6 to TRBJ1-4, with D perhaps matching TRBD1 (5 bases). CDR1 and CDR2 (germline): MNHNY, SVGAGI (reference sequence). The germline V and J ends were trimmed by 2 bases and 3 bases, with 13 bases remaining between them. The CDR3 spans 16 residues. The CDR3 DNA reads as TGTGCCAGCAGTTACAGGGTTTTAGGGGCTAATGAAAAACTGTTTTTT. Protein: CASSYRVLGANEKLFF.

The J gene is TRBJ2-7, the V gene TRBV7-2, with TRBD2 matching 10 bases. The CDR3 consists of 14 residues. Trimming removed 5 bases from V and 5 bases from J; junction bases left unmatched: 6. Germline V gene data show CDR1 as SGHTA and CDR2 as FQGNSA. In DNA, the CDR3 is TGTGCCAGCAGCGTGACTAGCGGGTTAGACGAGCAGTACTTC. Its protein product is CASSVTSGLDEQYF.